This TCR beta chain was sequenced for a study of blood T cell repertoires in COVID-19 (dated by TCRdb to 2020 to 2021). In the study overall: Samples covering the acute and convalescent phases of COVID-19 were provided by collaborators in the United States, Italy and Spain. The prospective study material was composed of cDNA or gDNA derived from T cells, B-cell-depleted T cells, or PBMCs. Subjects who had been exposed to COVID-19, were actively infected with it, or had recovered from it provided the deeply sampled blood TCRbeta repertoires that made up the dataset. The repertoires were released in a freely available public database meant as a resource for research on the immune response to SARS-CoV-2. The samples were drawn from two sources: the first 160 participants of the ongoing ImmuneRACE study, and 1,000 to 1,500 subjects contributed by 6 global collaborators. A de-identified subject ID, COVID-19 status, age in years and sex were almost always included in the sample metadata. Where HLA class I and class II types were available, the types were taken from metadata supplied by the sample provider, not from assay-based typing. Study-wide conclusions, independent of this receptor: Clinical and demographic metadata were provided uncurated, with the amount varying by source and participant.

Each collaborating institution followed its own protocols to collect whole blood in K2EDTA tubes. For TCRbeta analysis, collaborators shipped samples as frozen whole blood, isolated PBMCs, or DNA extracted from either of those sample types. TCRbeta CDR3 regions were amplified from genomic DNA using the immunoSEQ Assay, a bias-controlled multiplex PCR. In the source study's methods: Within the assay, amplification of reference gene primers was used to estimate how many nucleated cells each sample contained. Sequence reads were collapsed and filtered to measure the absolute abundance of every unique TCRbeta CDR3 rearrangement. For each sample, productive Simpson clonality was calculated by taking the square root of Simpson's diversity index across productive rearrangements. TCRdb holds this immuneACCESS table with in-frame rearrangements only. Some clones are missing; in checked studies, unresolved V genes explain under half, and the rest has no known cause. D and trimming were read from the DNA, whereas the V and J calls and clone size are those reported in that table. The sample has approximately 27,000 clones on record, 80% to 90% of them singletons. 6% to 8.5% of the sample lies in the top ten.

Trimming leaves V shorter by 0 bases and J shorter by 4 bases, with the junction holding 4 bases beyond the gene matches. The CDR3 starts with the cysteine, ends with the phenylalanine, and has 15 residues. Only the CDR3 region is kept as DNA, spanning 45 bases read in frame from base 1. CDR1 and CDR2 are drawn from the germline V gene (reference sequence): SGHNT, YYREEE. Comments on this clone: Its recognized antigen is unknown. No quality values exist for individual bases; no much larger clone is one base distant.

The V and J segments used are TRBV5-4 and TRBJ1-3, with TRBD1 matching 7 junction bases. This sequence was found in a woman aged 50 to 65 with active COVID-19. Sequences were obtained from peripheral blood. The DNA sequence follows: TGTGCCAGCAGCTTGGGGGGGACAGCCGGAAACACCATATATTTT. Translated, this is CASSLGGTAGNTIYF.